A selection of T cell receptor beta chains follows, all from one sample in a study of OX40 agonist ivuxolimab in advanced cancers. Data came from immunoSEQ multiplex PCR; TCRdb stores just in-frame clones and leaves some out. The table has fewer than 50,000 clones, around four fifths seen once. The input for sequencing was CD4+ or CD8+ T cells sorted from blood, taken in a trial of the OX40 agonist ivuxolimab. Source of these receptors: an adult with an advanced solid tumor such as melanoma, head and neck, liver or kidney cancer. Each CDR3 is given with its conserved first and last residue. A D gene is named only where the DNA matches it firmly. A clone size is listed for some rows: how often the clone was seen (once, few, many), or a class if it is expanded.

clone size	D gene	V gene	J gene	CDR3 DNA	CDR3 protein
once	TRBD1	TRBV18	TRBJ2-2	TGTGCCAGCTCAAAGGGACAGCAGAACACCGGGGAGCTGTTTTTT	CASSKGQQNTGELFF
-	-	TRBV5-1	TRBJ2-3	TGCGCCAGCAGCTTTGGACCCGGTTCCCGCACAGATACGCAGTATTTT	CASSFGPGSRTDTQYF
-	TRBD2	TRBV7-9	TRBJ2-5	TGTGCCAGCACTATGGGACTAGCGGGAGGCCAAGAGACCCAGTACTTC	CASTMGLAGGQETQYF
-	-	TRBV4-1	TRBJ1-1	TGCGCCAGCAGCCAAGATCCGGGGCGAATGAACACTGAAGCTTTCTTT	CASSQDPGRMNTEAFF
-	-	TRBV7-6	TRBJ2-2	TGTGCCAGCAGCCCCCAGGGTACCGGGGAGCTGTTTTTT	CASSPQGTGELFF
-	TRBD1	TRBV6-5	TRBJ1-1	TGTGCCAGCAGCCGACAGGGGGGTCACACTGAAGCTTTCTTT	CASSRQGGHTEAFF
few	-	TRBV5-1	TRBJ2-5	TGCGCCAGCAGCCCCGTCAGGGGTGGAGAGACCCAGTACTTC	CASSPVRGGETQYF
-	-	TRBV9	TRBJ2-1	TGTGCCAGCAGCCCTTCCGGGACCAACTACAATGAGCAGTTCTTC	CASSPSGTNYNEQFF
-	TRBD1	TRBV6-5	TRBJ1-2	TGTGCCAGCAGTCGACAGGGGACGCGCGGCTACACCTTC	CASSRQGTRGYTF
-	-	TRBV4-1	TRBJ2-7	TGCGCCAGCAGCCAAGAGGACTTATCCTACGAGCAGTACTTC	CASSQEDLSYEQYF
-	-	TRBV4-3	TRBJ2-2	TGCGCCAGCAGCCCCCGGGCAGGGGGGGCCGGGGAGCTGTTTTTT	CASSPRAGGAGELFF
-	-	TRBV5-6	TRBJ2-3	TGTGCCAGCAGCTTGTCAGGGGTTCGGGGCACAGATACGCAGTATTTT	CASSLSGVRGTDTQYF
-	TRBD2	TRBV19	TRBJ2-2	TGTGCCAGTAGTCCCCATGGCGGACTAGAGGGGACCGGGGAGCTGTTTTTT	CASSPHGGLEGTGELFF
-	TRBD1	TRBV5-1	TRBJ1-6	TGCGCCAGCAGCTTGGAGTCAAGGGGGCGAACACCCCTCCACTTT	CASSLESRGRTPLHF
-	-	TRBV7-9	TRBJ2-2	TGTGCCAGCAGCTTAACTCCGAGACCCAGGGAGCTGTTTTTT	CASSLTPRPRELFF
-	-	TRBV27	TRBJ2-5	TGTGCCAGCAGTTCGGCGGTCCTGGGGGAGACCCAGTACTTC	CASSSAVLGETQYF
-	TRBD1	TRBV5-1	TRBJ1-4	TGCGCCAGCAGCTCGGGACAGGGGACAACTAATGAAAAACTGTTTTTT	CASSSGQGTTNEKLFF
-	-	TRBV19	TRBJ2-1	TGTGCCAGTACGCAGCGAGCCGGGGCGACCGGCAATGAGCAGTTCTTC	CASTQRAGATGNEQFF
-	-	TRBV7-2	TRBJ1-2	TGTGCCAGCAGCTTAGGAACGGGAAGGTTAAGCTACACCTTC	CASSLGTGRLSYTF
-	-	TRBV6-5	TRBJ2-3	TGTGCCAGCAGTACCCAGGGGAAAGGCACAGATACGCAGTATTTT	CASSTQGKGTDTQYF
-	-	TRBV28	TRBJ2-2	TGTGCCAGCAGTCCTTTGGGGGTGTCGGGGGCCAGAACCGGGGAGCTGTTTTTT	CASSPLGVSGARTGELFF
once	-	TRBV5-1	TRBJ1-1	TGCGCCAGCAGCTTGGGGTTTCCGGCTGAAGCTTTCTTT	CASSLGFPAEAFF
-	-	TRBV19	TRBJ1-4	TGTGCCAGTATGTTTTTCCACCAGGGGAATGAAAAACTGTTTTTT	CASMFFHQGNEKLFF
-	-	TRBV5-6	TRBJ1-2	TGTGCCAGCAGCTTGTCAAACAGGGACTATGGCTACACCTTC	CASSLSNRDYGYTF
-	-	TRBV5-1	TRBJ2-2	TGCGCCAGCAGCTTGGAACTAGCCATGGCCGGGGAGCTGTTTTTT	CASSLELAMAGELFF
few	-	TRBV5-1	TRBJ1-2	TGCGCCAGCAAGGGGGGGGCAGTTCCTAACTATGGCTACACCTTC	CASKGGAVPNYGYTF
-	TRBD1	TRBV6-6	TRBJ2-7	TGTGCCACCCGACAGGGGGTCACCTACGAGCAGTACTTC	CATRQGVTYEQYF
-	TRBD1	TRBV7-6	TRBJ2-1	TGTGCCAGCAGCTCGAGGGTGGGACAGGGCAATGAGCAGTTCTTC	CASSSRVGQGNEQFF
-	TRBD2	TRBV7-2	TRBJ2-7	TGTGCCAGCAGCTTAGCTGCAGCGGGGGGGGCCTACGAGCAGTACTTC	CASSLAAAGGAYEQYF
-	-	TRBV9	TRBJ1-2	TGTGCCAGCAGCGTATGGCAGGCTCCTAACTATGGCTACACCTTC	CASSVWQAPNYGYTF
once	TRBD1	TRBV6-1	TRBJ2-5	TGTGCCAGCAGTGAGCACGGGACAGGGGGCCGGGAGACCCAGTACTTC	CASSEHGTGGRETQYF
-	-	TRBV5-4	TRBJ2-3	TGTGCCAGCAGCACCGGGGGACAAGTACTTTACACAGATACGCAGTATTTT	CASSTGGQVLYTDTQYF
-	-	TRBV6-1	TRBJ1-5	TGTGCCAGCAGTGAGGGGGAGGGTCAGCCCCAGCATTTT	CASSEGEGQPQHF
-	-	TRBV27	TRBJ2-2	TGTGCCAGCAGTTCAGAGGGACACACCGAGGGCACCGGGGAGCTGTTTTTT	CASSSEGHTEGTGELFF
-	TRBD2	TRBV28	TRBJ2-3	TGTGCCAGCAGTTTTGGTGGGTTGGGGGGGACAGATACGCAGTATTTT	CASSFGGLGGTDTQYF